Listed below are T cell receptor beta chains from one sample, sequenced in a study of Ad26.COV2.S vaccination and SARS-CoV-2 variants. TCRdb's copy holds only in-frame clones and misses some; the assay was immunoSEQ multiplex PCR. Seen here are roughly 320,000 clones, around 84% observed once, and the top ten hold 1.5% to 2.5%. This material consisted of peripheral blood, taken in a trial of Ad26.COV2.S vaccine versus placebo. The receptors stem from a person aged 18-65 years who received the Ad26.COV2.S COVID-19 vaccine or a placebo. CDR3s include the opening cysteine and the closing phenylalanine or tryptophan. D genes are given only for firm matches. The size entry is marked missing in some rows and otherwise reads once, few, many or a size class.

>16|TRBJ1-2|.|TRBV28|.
TGTGCCAGCAGTTTCACTCAGGGGTTAAAGAACTATGGCTACACCTTC
CASSFTQGLKNYGYTF
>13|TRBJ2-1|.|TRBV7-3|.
TGTGCCAGCAGCTTGGGCACTTACAATGAGCAGTTCTTC
CASSLGTYNEQFF
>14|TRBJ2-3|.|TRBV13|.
TGTGCCAGCAGCTTGGGGCGGCTTAGGGATACGCAGTATTTT
CASSLGRLRDTQYF
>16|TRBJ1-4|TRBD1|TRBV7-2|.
TGTGCCAGCAGCTCCATCAGGACAGGGGGTAGAGAAAAACTGTTTTTT
CASSSIRTGGREKLFF
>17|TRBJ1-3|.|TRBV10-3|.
TGTGCCATCAGTGAGGGGGGCAGCTACAACACCGGAAACACCATATATTTT
CAISEGGSYNTGNTIYF
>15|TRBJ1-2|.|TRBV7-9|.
TGTGCCAGCAGCTTTTTATTAAGGGGATACTATGGCTACACCTTC
CASSFLLRGYYGYTF
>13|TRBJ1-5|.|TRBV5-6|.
TGTGCCAGCAGCTTGGAGGGGGGACAGCCCCAGCATTTT
CASSLEGGQPQHF
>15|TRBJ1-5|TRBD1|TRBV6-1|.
TGTGCCAGCAGTGAAGGCGAGGGGGCTCATCAGCCCCAGCATTTT
CASSEGEGAHQPQHF
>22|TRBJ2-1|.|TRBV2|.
TGTGCCAGCAGTGAAGCCCGGGGCCACACAGAAGTGGGACGGTCGAATTACGGTGAGCAGTTCTTC
CASSEARGHTEVGRSNYGEQFF
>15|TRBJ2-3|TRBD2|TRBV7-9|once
TGTGCCAGCAGCAACCGGGACTACGGTTGGCATACGCAGTATTTT
CASSNRDYGWHTQYF
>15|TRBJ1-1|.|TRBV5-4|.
TGTGCCAGCAGTTCACAGGCGAAGGGGGACACTGAAGCTTTCTTT
CASSSQAKGDTEAFF
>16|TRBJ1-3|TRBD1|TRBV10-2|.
TGCGCCAGCAGTGGCAGGGGGTCTTACTCTGGAAACACCATATATTTT
CASSGRGSYSGNTIYF
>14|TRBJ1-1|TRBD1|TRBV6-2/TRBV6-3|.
TGTGCCAGCAGTCGACAGGGTTTGAACACTGAAGCTTTCTTT
CASSRQGLNTEAFF
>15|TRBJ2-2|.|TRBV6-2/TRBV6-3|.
TGTGCCAGCAGTTCCCTAGGAGGGGTTCCCGGGGAGCTGTTTTTT
CASSSLGGVPGELFF
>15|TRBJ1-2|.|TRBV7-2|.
TGTGCCAGCAGCCCGGGACCGGAGAGGAACTATGGCTACACCTTC
CASSPGPERNYGYTF
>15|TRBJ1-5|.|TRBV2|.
TGTGCCAGCAGTGAGTCGGGGCTGGGGAATCAGCCCCAGCATTTT
CASSESGLGNQPQHF
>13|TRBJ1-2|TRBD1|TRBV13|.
TGTGCCAGCAGCTCCCGACAGGGACGCGGCTACACCTTC
CASSSRQGRGYTF
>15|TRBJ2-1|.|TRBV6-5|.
TGTGCCAGCAGAAGACAGGGAGGGGGATACAATGAGCAGTTCTTC
CASRRQGGGYNEQFF
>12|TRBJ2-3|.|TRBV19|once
TGTGCCAGTAGTTTGAGCACAGATACGCAGTATTTT
CASSLSTDTQYF
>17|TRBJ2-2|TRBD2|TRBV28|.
TGTGCCAGCAGTTGGACGCATAGCGGGGGGAGCACCGGGGAGCTGTTTTTT
CASSWTHSGGSTGELFF
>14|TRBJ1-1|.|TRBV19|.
TGTGCCAGTAGACTTGACAGACCCAACACTGAAGCTTTCTTT
CASRLDRPNTEAFF
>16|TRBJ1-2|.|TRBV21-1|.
TGTGCCAGCTCTTATCTCGACAGCGGTTGGTGCTATGGCTACACCTTC
CASSYLDSGWCYGYTF
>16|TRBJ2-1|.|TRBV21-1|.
TGTGCCAGCAGTCCGAAGACAAACCGCGCCTACAATGAGCAGTTCTTC
CASSPKTNRAYNEQFF
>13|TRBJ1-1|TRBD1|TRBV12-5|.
TGTGCTAGTGGGAGGGGACAGGGTTCTGAAGCTTTCTTT
CASGRGQGSEAFF
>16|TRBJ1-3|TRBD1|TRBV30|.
TGTGCCTGGAGTGTGTTGGGACAGGCCTCTGGAAACACCATATATTTT
CAWSVLGQASGNTIYF
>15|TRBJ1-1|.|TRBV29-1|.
TGCAGCGTTGATCCGGGGAGGTTGCAAAACACTGAAGCTTTCTTT
CSVDPGRLQNTEAFF
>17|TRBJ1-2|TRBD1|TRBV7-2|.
TGTGCCAGCAGCCCCCGAGGGACAGGGCGGGTTAACTATGGCTACACCTTC
CASSPRGTGRVNYGYTF
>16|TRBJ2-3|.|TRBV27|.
TGTGCCAGCAGTTTATCCCCGTGGGGGGGCACAGATACGCAGTATTTT
CASSLSPWGGTDTQYF
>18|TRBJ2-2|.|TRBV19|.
TGTGCCAGTAAGGGGCTTACTAGCTCCCTAGGAGGGACCGGGGAGCTGTTTTTT
CASKGLTSSLGGTGELFF
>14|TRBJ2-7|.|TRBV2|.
TGTGCCAGCAGTGTAGGGACCAAACTCTACGAGCAGTACTTC
CASSVGTKLYEQYF
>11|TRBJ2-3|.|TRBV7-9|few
TGTGCCAGCAGCTTCACAGATACGCAGTATTTT
CASSFTDTQYF
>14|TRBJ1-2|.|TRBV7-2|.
TGTGCCAGCAGCCCCGACGGCCTTAACTATGGCTACACCTTC
CASSPDGLNYGYTF
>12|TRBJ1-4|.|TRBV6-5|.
TGTGCCAGCAGTCCCCTCGGTGAAAAACTGTTTTTT
CASSPLGEKLFF
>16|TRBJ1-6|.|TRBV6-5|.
TGTGCCAGCAGTTACAAGGGCCGGGGTTATAATTCACCCCTCCACTTT
CASSYKGRGYNSPLHF
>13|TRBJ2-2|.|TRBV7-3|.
TGTGCCAGCAGTTCCTCCGCCCAAGGGGAGCTGTTTTTT
CASSSSAQGELFF
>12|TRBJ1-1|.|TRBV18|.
TGTGCCAGCCAGCCGGAGAACACTGAAGCTTTCTTT
CASQPENTEAFF
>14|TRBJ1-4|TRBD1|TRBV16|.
TGTGCCAGCAGCCGCGGGACAGTTAATGAAAAACTGTTTTTT
CASSRGTVNEKLFF
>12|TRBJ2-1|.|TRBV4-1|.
TGCGCCAGCAGCCAAGCCCTGGATGAGCAGTTCTTC
CASSQALDEQFF
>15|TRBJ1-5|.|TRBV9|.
TGTGCCAGCAGCGTAACTTGGAGGGCGGATCAGCCCCAGCATTTT
CASSVTWRADQPQHF
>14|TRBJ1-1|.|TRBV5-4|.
TGTGCCAGCAGGGTCGGGGGCGCGAACACTGAAGCTTTCTTT
CASRVGGANTEAFF
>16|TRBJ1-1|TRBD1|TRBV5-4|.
TGTGCCAGCAGCTGGGGACAGACAACCGGTAACACTGAAGCTTTCTTT
CASSWGQTTGNTEAFF
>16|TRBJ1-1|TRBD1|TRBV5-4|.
TGTGCCAGCAGCTCAGCTAGACAGGGCCGGAACGCTGAAGCTTTCTTT
CASSSARQGRNAEAFF
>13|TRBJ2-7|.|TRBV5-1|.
TGCGCCAGCAGCTTGACACCTTCGTACGAGCAGTACTTC
CASSLTPSYEQYF
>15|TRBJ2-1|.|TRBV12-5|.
TGTGCTAGTGGTTTGGGACACGGCTCCTACAATGAGCAGTTCTTC
CASGLGHGSYNEQFF
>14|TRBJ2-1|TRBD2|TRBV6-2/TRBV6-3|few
TGTGCCAGCAGTTACTCGGGGACTAGTGGTGAGCAGTTCTTC
CASSYSGTSGEQFF
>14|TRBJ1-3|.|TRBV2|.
TGTGCCAGCAGTGCCCGCTCCTCTGGAAACACCATATATTTT
CASSARSSGNTIYF
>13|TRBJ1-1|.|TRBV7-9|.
TGTGCCAGCAGCTTAGCCGGAGACACTGAAGCTTTCTTT
CASSLAGDTEAFF
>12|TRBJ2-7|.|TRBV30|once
TGTGCCTGGACAGGTAGCACCTACGAGCAGTACTTC
CAWTGSTYEQYF
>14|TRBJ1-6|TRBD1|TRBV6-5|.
TGTGCCAGCAGTTACACAGGGGGGTATTCACCCCTCCACTTT
CASSYTGGYSPLHF
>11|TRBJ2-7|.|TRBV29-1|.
TGCAGCGTGCAGGGCTCCTACGAGCAGTACTTC
CSVQGSYEQYF
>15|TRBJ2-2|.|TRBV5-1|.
TGCGCCAGCAGCTTGGACAGGGCAAACACCGGGGAGCTGTTTTTT
CASSLDRANTGELFF
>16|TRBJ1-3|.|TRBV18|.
TGTGCCAGCTCACCACCGAGAACGGACTCTGGAAACACCATATATTTT
CASSPPRTDSGNTIYF
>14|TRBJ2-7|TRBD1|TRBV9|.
TGTGCCAGCAGCGGCCCCGGGACAGGGAACGAGCAGTACTTC
CASSGPGTGNEQYF
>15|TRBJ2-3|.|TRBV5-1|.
TGCGCCAGCAGCACCGGGGGCGTGGGCACAGATACGCAGTATTTT
CASSTGGVGTDTQYF